This paragraph covers one TCR beta chain sequence. The record originates from a study of T cell responses to AZD1222 COVID-19 vaccine. The length of the CDR3 is 15 residues. CDR1 is LNHDA, CDR2 SQIVND, per germline (reference sequence). Trimming took 5 bases from V and 3 from J; bases not matched to a gene: 7. Some clones are missing from TCRdb's copy, which holds only in-frame ones; the method was immunoSEQ multiplex PCR. Of 150,000 to 200,000 clones listed, roughly nine tenths are singletons. The chain joins TRBV19 to TRBJ1-5, with TRBD1 matching 7 bases. The source of this sequence is an adult in good health. The source material was peripheral blood, sampled on day 0 of AZD1222 vaccination. The CDR3 reads CASSFRGDSNQPQHF. The DNA for the CDR3 is TGTGCCAGTAGTTTCAGGGGGGATTCCAATCAGCCCCAGCATTTT.